The 15 T cell receptor beta chains reported below all come from one sample, sequenced in a study of tumor-infiltrating lymphocytes in localized non-small cell lung cancer. Produced via immunoSEQ multiplex PCR; TCRdb's table is partial and in-frame only. Altogether about 16,000 clones are present, over 75% being singletons, with the ten largest covering about 6.4%. The material sequenced was lung tumor tissue. Receptors originate from a human donor with non-small cell lung cancer.

The genes are TRBV11-2 and TRBJ2-5, with TRBD2 matching 7 bases. CDR1 SGHAT and CDR2 FQNNGV come from the germline V gene. After removal of 1 base from V and 5 bases from J, the junction contained 4 bases not matched to a gene. The CDR3 runs 14 residues. The CDR3 loop is CASSLGAGVETQYF. The CDR3 DNA is TGTGCCAGCAGCTTAGGTGCGGGAGTGGAGACCCAGTACTTC.

The chain uses TRBV7-3 and TRBJ2-3; tentative D call: TRBD2 (5 bases). This CDR3 has 15 residues. From germline, CDR1 is SGHTA and CDR2 FQGTGA. Between the trimmed V and J ends, which lost 1 base and 2 bases, there was a span of 10 bases. The DNA for the CDR3 is TGTGCCAGCAGCTTAAAACGGGGTTACACAGATACGCAGTATTTT. It codes for CASSLKRGYTDTQYF.

The rearrangement uses TRBV7-2 and TRBJ1-4, with 10 bases fitting TRBD1. CDR1 SGHTA and CDR2 FQGNSA come from the germline V gene. The CDR3 consists of 14 residues. V trimming: 4 bases; J trimming: 6 bases; junction bases outside the gene matches: 2. CDR3: CASSWTGGDEKLFF. CDR3 in DNA: TGTGCCAGCAGCTGGACAGGGGGGGATGAAAAACTGTTTTTT.

The chain is built from TRBV2 and TRBJ1-5; D may be TRBD1 (6 bases). Looked up from germline, CDR1 is SNHLY and CDR2 is FYNNEI. The ends were cut back, 5 bases at V and 1 base at J, with 12 bases in the middle. CDR3 length equals 15 residues. The CDR3 bases are TGTGCCAGCAGTCTCAACAGGGTAAGCAATCAGCCCCAGCATTTT. As protein: CASSLNRVSNQPQHF.

The DNA for the CDR3 is TGTGCCAGCTCACCTACCACCGGAACCACCCAAGAGACCCAGTACTTC. It codes for CASSPTTGTTQETQYF. V usage is TRBV18 and J usage is TRBJ2-5; D call uncertain. V was trimmed by 3 bases and J by 1 base, leaving 15 bases between them. Germline loops: CDR1 KGHSH, CDR2 LQKENI. CDR3 length equals 16 residues.

The chain uses TRBV30 and TRBJ2-3, with D possibly being TRBD1 (5 bases). Germline loops: CDR1 GTSNPN, CDR2 SVGIG (reference sequence). Deletions cut 7 bases from V and 4 bases from J, with 15 bases between. CDR3 length equals 13 residues. The DNA of the CDR3 is TGTGCCTCGATCATGGGGCCGGCAGATACGCAGTATTTT. Translated, it gives CASIMGPADTQYF.

The chain links TRBV28 to TRBJ1-2; maybe TRBD1 (5 bases). CDR1 and CDR2 (germline): MDHEN, SYDVKM. The V end was cut by 3 bases, the J end by 4 bases, with 12 bases between. The CDR3 sequence is 14 residues long. CDR3 DNA: TGTGCCAGCAGTTTGCAGGGCGAAATCTATGGCTACACCTTC. The encoded protein is CASSLQGEIYGYTF.

The V and J genes are TRBV6-6 and TRBJ1-2, with 10 bases matching TRBD1. Germline V CDR1 and CDR2: MNHNY, SVGAGI (reference sequence). The V and J ends lost 5 bases and 7 bases, in that order; junction bases with no gene match: 4. The CDR3 runs 13 residues. CDR3 region: CASSRDRGPGYTF. CDR3 nucleotides: TGTGCCAGCAGTCGGGACAGGGGCCCTGGCTACACCTTC.

V usage is TRBV29-1 and J usage is TRBJ2-2; a weak D match, TRBD2 (5 bases). The CDR3 contains 14 residues. Germline V CDR1 and CDR2: SQVTM, ANQGSEA. V gave up 4 bases and J gave up 0 bases, with 9 bases separating them. The CDR3 here is CSVGGLANTGELFF. DNA of the CDR3: TGCAGCGTTGGTGGACTCGCGAACACCGGGGAGCTGTTTTTT.

The V call is TRBV28, the J call TRBJ1-4; D is undetermined. Germline V gives CDR1 MDHEN, CDR2 SYDVKM. V was cut by 7 bases and J by 3 bases, with 9 bases left in between. The CDR3 has 13 amino acids. DNA of the CDR3: TGTGCCAGCACGACTAGATCTAATGAAAAACTGTTTTTT. Its translation: CASTTRSNEKLFF.

The chain recombines TRBV10-3 with TRBJ2-6, with D possibly matching TRBD1 (6 bases). With 11 bases removed from V and 1 base from J, the gap between germline ends came to 24 bases. Germline CDR1 ENHRY, CDR2 SYGVKD. CDR3 length: 18 amino acids. The CDR3 here is CASIRDNEVTSGANVLTF. Here the CDR3 DNA reads TGTGCCTCGATCCGGGACAACGAAGTTACGTCTGGGGCCAACGTCCTGACTTTC.

Turning to this clone: Additional DNA sequences in this sample encode the identical CDR3. The genes are TRBV5-1 and TRBJ1-4; 8 nucleotides line up with TRBD1. The V segment lost 4 bases and the J segment 7 bases; nucleotides outside the gene matches: 6. Germline CDR1 SGHRS, CDR2 YFSETQ. CDR3 length equals 14 residues. In DNA form, the CDR3 reads TGCGCCAGCAGCCTTGGACAGGGCCGTGAAAAACTGTTTTTT. This encodes CASSLGQGREKLFF.

This chain joins TRBV10-3 and TRBJ2-1, with D maybe TRBD2 (7 bases). CDR3 length: 15 residues. Trimming removed 4 bases from V and 4 bases from J, with 14 bases in between. Germline CDR1 is ENHRY and CDR2 is SYGVKD. The CDR3 sequence is CAISAGGGLYNEQFF. CDR3 DNA sequence: TGTGCCATCAGTGCGGGGGGCGGGCTTTACAATGAGCAGTTCTTC.

The chain uses TRBV2 and TRBJ1-2, with unresolved D. The germline V gene has CDR1 SNHLY and CDR2 FYNNEI. The CDR3 has 15 residues. The V end lost 0 bases, the J end lost 5 bases, and 13 bases lay between the germline ends. The CDR3 region has the DNA TGTGCCAGCAGTGAAGCCCTGACCCATATTTATGGCTACACCTTC. This codes for CASSEALTHIYGYTF.

The V gene is TRBV28, the J gene TRBJ1-3; no clear D. The germline CDR1 and CDR2 sequences are MDHEN and SYDVKM. The CDR3 contains 16 residues. The germline V and J ends were trimmed by 3 bases and 3 bases, with 15 bases remaining between them. This CDR3 reads CASSFPTVLGGNTIYF. The CDR3 bases are TGTGCCAGCAGTTTTCCGACTGTACTAGGTGGAAACACCATATATTTT.